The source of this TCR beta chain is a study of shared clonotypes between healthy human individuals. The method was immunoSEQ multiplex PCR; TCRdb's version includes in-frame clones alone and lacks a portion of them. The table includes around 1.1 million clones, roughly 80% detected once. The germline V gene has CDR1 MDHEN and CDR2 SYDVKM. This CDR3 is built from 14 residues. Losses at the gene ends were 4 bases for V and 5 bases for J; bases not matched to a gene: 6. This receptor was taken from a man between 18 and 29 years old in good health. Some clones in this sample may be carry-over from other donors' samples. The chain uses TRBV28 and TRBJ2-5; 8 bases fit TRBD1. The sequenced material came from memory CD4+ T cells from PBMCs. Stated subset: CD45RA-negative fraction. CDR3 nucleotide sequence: TGTGCCAGCAGTTCAACCAGGGGGCTGGAGACCCAGTACTTC. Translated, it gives CASSSTRGLETQYF.